Given below is one T cell receptor beta chain in context. Other DNA variants within this sample encode the same CDR3. Assay used: immunoSEQ multiplex PCR; TCRdb lists only in-frame clones, some missing. The profile shows a few hundred thousand clones, less than 90% of them singletons. These data come from a study of blood T cell repertoires in COVID-19. The V gene end was trimmed by 3 bases and the J gene end by 4 bases; junction bases not matched to a gene: 1. Per the germline V gene, CDR1 is KGHSH and CDR2 is LQKENI. The CDR3 consists of 13 residues. The sequence derives from a woman aged 40 to 50 who had recovered from COVID-19. The sample taken for sequencing was peripheral blood. The chain is built from TRBV18 and TRBJ1-1; 8 positions agree with TRBD1. CDR3 nucleotide sequence: TGTGCCAGCTCACCCACAGGGGGCACTGAAGCTTTCTTT. Translating it yields CASSPTGGTEAFF. Combining the CDR3 with reference TRBV18 and TRBJ1-1 gives the whole variable domain NAGVMQNPRHLVRRRGQEARLRCSPMKGHSHVYWYRQLPEEGLKFMVYLQKENIIDESGMPKERFSAEFPKEGPSILRIQQVVRGDSAAYFCASSPTGGTEAFFGQGTRLTVV.